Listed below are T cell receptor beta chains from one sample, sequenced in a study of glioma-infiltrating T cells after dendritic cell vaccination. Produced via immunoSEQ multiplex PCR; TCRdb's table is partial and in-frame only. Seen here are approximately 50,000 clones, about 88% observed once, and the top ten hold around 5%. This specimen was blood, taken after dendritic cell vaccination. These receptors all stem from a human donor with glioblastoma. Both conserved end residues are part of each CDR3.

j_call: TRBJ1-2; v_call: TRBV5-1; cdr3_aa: CASSSGQGKGYTF
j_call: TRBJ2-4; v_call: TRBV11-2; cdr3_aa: CASSEYSGMAKNIQYF
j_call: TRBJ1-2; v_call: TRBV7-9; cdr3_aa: CASSLNPGATYGYTF
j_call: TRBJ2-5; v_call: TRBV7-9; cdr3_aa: CASSFGEGLQTQYF
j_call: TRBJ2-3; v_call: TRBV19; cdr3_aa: CASSRTGTGGDTQYF
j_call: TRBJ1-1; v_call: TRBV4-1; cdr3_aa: CASSQEWSYSGAFF
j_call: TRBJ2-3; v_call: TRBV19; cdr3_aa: CASSTLPGQGSSDTQYF
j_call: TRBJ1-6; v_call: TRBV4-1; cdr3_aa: CASSHGVNRGNSPLHF
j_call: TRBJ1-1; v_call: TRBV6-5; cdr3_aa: CASSPPHSPEAFF
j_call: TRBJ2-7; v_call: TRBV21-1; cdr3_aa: CASSKVIAGGYEQYF
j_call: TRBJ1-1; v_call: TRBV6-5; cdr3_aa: CASGRGNVRPEF
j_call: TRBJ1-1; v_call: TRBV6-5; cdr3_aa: CASSPDRTGNTEAFF
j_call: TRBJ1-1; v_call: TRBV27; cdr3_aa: CASSLSRREAFF
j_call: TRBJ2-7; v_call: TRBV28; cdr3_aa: CASRTGHTYEQYF
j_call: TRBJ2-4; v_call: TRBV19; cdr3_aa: CASSILGTGGYIQYF
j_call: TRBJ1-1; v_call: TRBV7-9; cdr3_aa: CASSLAGGGTEAFF
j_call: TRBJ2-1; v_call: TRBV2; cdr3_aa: CAGLLLAGRHEQFF
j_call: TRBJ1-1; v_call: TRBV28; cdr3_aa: CASNRGTVNTEAFF
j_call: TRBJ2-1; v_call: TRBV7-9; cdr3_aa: CASSFDRGFSQFF
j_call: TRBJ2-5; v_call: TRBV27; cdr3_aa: CASSEGTSGLETQYF
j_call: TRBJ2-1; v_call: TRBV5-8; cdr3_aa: CASSRTSGSYEQFF
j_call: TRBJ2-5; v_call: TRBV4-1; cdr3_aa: CASSQVRGETQYF
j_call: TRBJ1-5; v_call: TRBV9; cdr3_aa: CASSVGGGQPQHF
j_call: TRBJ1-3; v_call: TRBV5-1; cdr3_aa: CASSLGDLGNTIYF
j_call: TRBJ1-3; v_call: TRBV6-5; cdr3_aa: CASSFQGARGNTIYF
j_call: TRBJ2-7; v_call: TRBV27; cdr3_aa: CASSSPGTWGSYEQYF
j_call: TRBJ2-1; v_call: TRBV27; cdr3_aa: CASSFGTSGSGNEQFF
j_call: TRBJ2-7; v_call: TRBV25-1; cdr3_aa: CASSESGLPYEQYF
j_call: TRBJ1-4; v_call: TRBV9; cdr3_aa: CATGRGSVNEKLFF
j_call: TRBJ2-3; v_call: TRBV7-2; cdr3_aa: CASRIDRTDTQYF
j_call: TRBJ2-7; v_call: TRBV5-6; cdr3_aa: CASSAPGLAENFYEQYF
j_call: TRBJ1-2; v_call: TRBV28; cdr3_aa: CASSETGGRSYGYTF
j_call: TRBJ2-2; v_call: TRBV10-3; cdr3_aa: CAIPASAPNTGELFF
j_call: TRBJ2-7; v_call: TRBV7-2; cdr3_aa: CASSLRGLVRTGWMEQYF
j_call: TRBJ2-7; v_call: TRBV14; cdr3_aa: CASSLRSGRGIYEQYF
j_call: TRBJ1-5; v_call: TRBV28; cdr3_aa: CASQGSNQPQHF
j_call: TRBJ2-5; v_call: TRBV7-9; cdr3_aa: CASTDRVGETQYF
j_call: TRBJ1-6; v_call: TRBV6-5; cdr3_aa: CASRTQGNNSPLHF
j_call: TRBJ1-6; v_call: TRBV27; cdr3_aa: CASSLSGQGNSPLHF
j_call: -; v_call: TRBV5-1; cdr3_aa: CASSWTGTGDEQYF
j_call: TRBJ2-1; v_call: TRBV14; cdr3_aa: CASSQQRLAGATYNEQFF
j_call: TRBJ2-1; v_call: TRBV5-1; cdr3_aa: CASSLVGGTYNEQFF
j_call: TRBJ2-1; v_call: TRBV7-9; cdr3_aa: CASSPRGTIGNEQFF
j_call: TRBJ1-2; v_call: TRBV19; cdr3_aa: CASSMGRGPSGYTF
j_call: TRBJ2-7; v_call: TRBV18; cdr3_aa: CASSPRDFYEQYF
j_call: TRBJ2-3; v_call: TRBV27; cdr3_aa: CASSFKAPVLAVDTDTQYF